Only a few counts were recorded for the clone carrying this T cell receptor (beta chain). This record belongs to a study of human T cells and chemical hapten exposure. Attachment of unique molecular identifiers to individual cDNA molecules was performed in the library. TCRdb re-called the RACE reads through MiXCR, storing one row per CDR3 protein. The sample contains tens of thousands of distinct CDR3 sequences, 10% to 13% of which appear only once. Specified time point: patch test 2, 6 weeks after DPC sensitization. Sample treatment: therapeutic diphenylcyclopropenone sensitization with weekly scalp DPC. Losses at the gene ends were 8 bases for V and 3 bases for J; bases not matched to a gene: 8. CDR3 size: 17 residues. CDR1 MGHRA and CDR2 YSYEKL come from the germline V gene.

J is TRBJ2-2 and V is TRBV4-1; 14 bases match TRBD2. This specimen was whole blood, taken in connection with sensitization to the hapten diphenylcyclopropenone (DPC). This sequence was found in a woman aged 50 to 60 with alopecia areata. Some clones in this sample may be carry-over from other donors' samples. CDR3 sequence: CASSGTSGSVDTGELFF. The CDR3 DNA sequence: TGCGCCAGCTCCGGGACTAGCGGGAGCGTGGACACCGGGGAGCTGTTTTTT.